This passage covers 10 T cell receptor beta chains from one sample sequenced in a study of blood T cell repertoires in COVID-19 (dated by TCRdb to the early 2020s). The library was prepared using the immunoSEQ multiplex PCR assay. TCRdb stores this immuneACCESS table with in-frame sequences only. Part of the clones is absent; in the studies checked, under half of the shortfall reflects unresolved V genes, and no reason is known for the rest. This sample gives roughly 150,000 clones in total; 70% to 90% of them show up just once. Jointly, the top ten make up 2.4% of the sample. The sequenced sample consisted of peripheral blood. The receptors stem from a woman in her seventies with acute or convalescent COVID-19.

The chain links TRBV15 to TRBJ1-2, with unresolved D. This CDR3 spans 15 amino acids. CDR1 LNHNV and CDR2 YYDKDF come from the germline V gene (reference sequence). The V end lost 3 bases, the J end lost 5 bases, and 16 bases lay between the germline ends. The CDR3 coding sequence is TGTGCCACCAGCAGGTCGACGGGGTTCTCTTATGGCTACACCTTC. This translates into CATSRSTGFSYGYTF. The entire variable domain, with the rest obtained from reference TRBV15 and TRBJ1-2, is as follows: DAMVIQNPRYQVTQFGKPVTLSCSQTLNHNVMYWYQQKSSQAPKLLFHYYDKDFNNEADTPDNFQSRRPNTSFCFLDIRSPGLGDTAMYLCATSRSTGFSYGYTFGSGTRLTVV.

J is TRBJ2-5 and V is TRBV7-8; maybe TRBD2 (5 bases). V was pared by 3 bases and J by 5 bases, with 10 bases between. The CDR3 is 13 amino acids. Germline V gene sequence: CDR1 SGHVS, CDR2 FQNEAQ. CDR3 nucleotides: TGTGCCAGCAGCTTCGGGGTAGGGGAGACCCAGTACTTC. This encodes CASSFGVGETQYF.

The chain is built from TRBV7-2 and TRBJ1-2, with TRBD1 matching 7 bases. The CDR3 is 15 amino acids. Per germline, CDR1 SGHTA and CDR2 FQGNSA. The ends lost 4 bases at V and 4 bases at J; junction bases unmatched: 9. Here the CDR3 DNA reads TGTGCCAGCAGCTCTTTCCGGGACAGTCCCTATGGCTACACCTTC. This encodes CASSSFRDSPYGYTF.

The rearrangement links TRBV14 to TRBJ2-3; weak D call: TRBD2 (6 bases). CDR3 length equals 14 residues. Trimming pared 6 bases from V and 3 bases from J, leaving 13 bases between. Germline V CDR1 and CDR2: SGHDN, FVKESK. Here the CDR3 DNA reads TGTGCCAGCAGACCGGGACTTCAGACAGATACGCAGTATTTT. It translates to CASRPGLQTDTQYF.

This sequence joins TRBV12-3 or TRBV12-4 and TRBJ2-3, with a possible D match to TRBD2 (6 bases). Trimming took 7 bases from V and 4 from J, leaving 12 bases between them. This CDR3 is built from 13 residues. The CDR3 DNA reads TGTGCCAGCACGATGGGGACTGCAGATACGCAGTATTTT. Protein: CASTMGTADTQYF.

This clone was counted between two and nine times. In DNA, the CDR3 is TGCAGCGTTCTGGGGACAGGGGCAGAGACCCAGTACTTC. This encodes CSVLGTGAETQYF. The rearrangement joins TRBV29-1 to TRBJ2-5; 10 nucleotides align to TRBD1. The V gene end was trimmed by 5 bases and the J gene end by 4 bases; junction bases not matched to a gene: 4. Germline lookup yields CDR1 SQVTM and CDR2 ANQGSEA. This CDR3 contains 13 residues. The entire variable domain, with the rest obtained from reference TRBV29-1 and TRBJ2-5, is as follows: SAVISQKPSRDICQRGTSLTIQCQVDSQVTMMFWYRQQPGQSLTLIATANQGSEATYESGFVIDKFPISRPNLTFSTLTVSNMSPEDSSIYLCSVLGTGAETQYFGPGTRLLVL.

J is TRBJ1-1 and V is TRBV7-2; 10 bases line up with TRBD1. This CDR3 contains 17 residues. Germline V CDR1 and CDR2: SGHTA, FQGNSA. Trimming took 1 base from V and 6 from J; bases not matched to a gene: 11. CDR3 protein: CASSLGGWDRGGPEAFF. Written as DNA, the CDR3 is TGTGCCAGCAGCTTAGGTGGGTGGGACAGGGGCGGCCCTGAAGCTTTCTTT.

The chain carries TRBV4-2 and TRBJ1-4, with D perhaps TRBD1 (5 bases). This CDR3 contains 15 residues. V shed 1 base and J shed 5 bases, with 11 bases lying between them. Germline values: CDR1 LGHNA, CDR2 YNFKEQ. CDR3 residues: CASSQVGEGNEKLFF. The CDR3 coding sequence is TGTGCCAGCAGCCAAGTAGGGGAGGGGAATGAAAAACTGTTTTTT.

The chain combines TRBV2 with TRBJ2-1; D is perhaps TRBD1 (6 bases). This CDR3 has 13 residues. V gave up 3 bases and J gave up 12 bases, with 15 bases separating them. Germline values: CDR1 SNHLY, CDR2 FYNNEI. CDR3 residues: CASSENPGVLQFF. The CDR3 DNA is TGTGCCAGCAGTGAGAATCCAGGGGTATTGCAGTTCTTC.

The CDR3 coding sequence is TGTGCCAGCGGGGGACAGGTTAATAGCAATCAGCCCCAGCATTTT. Its protein product is CASGGQVNSNQPQHF. This sequence joins TRBV2 and TRBJ1-5; 8 bases line up with TRBD1. The CDR3 extends over 15 amino acids. CDR1 and CDR2 (germline): SNHLY, FYNNEI. Trimming took 8 bases from V and 0 from J; bases not matched to a gene: 6.